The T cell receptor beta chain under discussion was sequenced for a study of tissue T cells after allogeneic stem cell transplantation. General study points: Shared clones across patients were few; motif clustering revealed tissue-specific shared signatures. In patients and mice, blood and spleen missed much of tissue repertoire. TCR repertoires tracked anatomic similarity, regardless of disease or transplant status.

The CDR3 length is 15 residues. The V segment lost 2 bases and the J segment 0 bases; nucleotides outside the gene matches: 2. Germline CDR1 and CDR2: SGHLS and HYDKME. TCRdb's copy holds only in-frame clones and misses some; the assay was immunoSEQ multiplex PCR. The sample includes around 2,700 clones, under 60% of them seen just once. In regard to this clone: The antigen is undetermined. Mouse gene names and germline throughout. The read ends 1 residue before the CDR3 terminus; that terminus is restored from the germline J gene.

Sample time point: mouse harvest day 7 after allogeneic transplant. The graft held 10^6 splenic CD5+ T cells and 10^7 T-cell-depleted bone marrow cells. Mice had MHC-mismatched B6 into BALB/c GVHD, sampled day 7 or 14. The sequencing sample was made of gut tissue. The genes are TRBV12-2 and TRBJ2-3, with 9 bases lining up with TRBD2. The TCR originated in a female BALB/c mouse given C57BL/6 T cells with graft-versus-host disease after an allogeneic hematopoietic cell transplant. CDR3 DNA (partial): TGTGCCAGCTCTCGACTGGGGGATAGTGCAGAAACGCTGTAT. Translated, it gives CASSRLGDSAETLY. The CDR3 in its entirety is CASSRLGDSAETLYF.